This T cell receptor (beta chain) was profiled in a study of shared clonotypes between healthy human individuals. TCRdb keeps only in-frame clones here, not all; method: immunoSEQ multiplex PCR. The top ten hold roughly 1% of the sample, which has about 2 million clones, about 94% seen once. Positively selected for CCR7, the CD45RO-negative cells used as naive CD8 cells excluded terminally differentiated effector memory CD45RA+ cells. Participating donors were healthy, HIV-negative adults free of recent acute infections or vaccinations. V was pared by 0 bases and J by 7 bases, with 16 bases between. Germline-derived CDR1 and CDR2 are LGHNA and YSLEER. This CDR3 has 16 amino acids.

Material for sequencing was naive CD8+ T cells sorted from blood. The sequence came from a man between 18 and 35 years old in good health. V usage is TRBV4-3 and J usage is TRBJ2-1, with D possibly TRBD1 on 6 matching bases. CDR3 bases: TGCGCCAGCAGCCAAGATTTGGCAGGGGATGGAAATGAGCAGTTCTTC. Amino acids: CASSQDLAGDGNEQFF.